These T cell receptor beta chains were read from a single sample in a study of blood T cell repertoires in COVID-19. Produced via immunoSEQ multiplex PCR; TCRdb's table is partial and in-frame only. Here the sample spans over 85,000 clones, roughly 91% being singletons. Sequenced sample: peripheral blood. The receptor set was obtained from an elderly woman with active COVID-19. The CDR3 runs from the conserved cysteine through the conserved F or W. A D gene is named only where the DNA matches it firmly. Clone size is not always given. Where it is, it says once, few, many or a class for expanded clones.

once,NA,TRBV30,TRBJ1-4,CAWTSEEGSTKLGVGYEKLFF,TGTGCCTGGACCTCGGAGGAGGGTTCAACTAAACTAGGGGTAGGTTATGAAAAACTGTTTTTT
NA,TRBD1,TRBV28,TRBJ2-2,CASSPPTGYTGELFF,TGTGCCAGCAGTCCCCCGACAGGGTACACCGGGGAGCTGTTTTTT
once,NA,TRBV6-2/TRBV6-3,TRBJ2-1,CASSYGGKGHIEQFF,TGTGCCAGCAGTTACGGCGGTAAAGGCCACATAGAGCAGTTCTTC
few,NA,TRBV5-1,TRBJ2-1,CASSFGPADYNEQFF,TGCGCCAGCAGCTTTGGACCAGCGGACTACAATGAGCAGTTCTTC
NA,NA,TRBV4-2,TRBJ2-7,CASSQNTGAYEQYF,TGTGCCAGCAGCCAAAACACAGGCGCCTACGAGCAGTACTTC
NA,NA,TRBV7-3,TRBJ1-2,CASSLGQGSYTF,TGTGCCAGCAGCTTAGGTCAGGGAAGCTACACCTTC
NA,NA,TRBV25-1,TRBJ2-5,CASSELEVQETQYF,TGTGCCAGCAGTGAATTGGAGGTTCAAGAGACCCAGTACTTC
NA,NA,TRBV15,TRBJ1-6,CATSRDVISRPNSPLHF,TGTGCCACCAGCAGAGATGTAATCTCTAGGCCAAATTCACCCCTCCACTTT
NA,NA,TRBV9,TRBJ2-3,CASSGSGSGTQYF,TGTGCCAGCAGCGGGTCGGGGTCAGGCACGCAGTATTTT
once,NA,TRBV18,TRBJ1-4,CASSPGHYNEKLFF,TGTGCCAGCTCCCCGGGACACTATAATGAAAAACTGTTTTTT
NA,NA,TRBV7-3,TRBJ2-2,CASSADSYSGELFF,TGTGCCAGCAGCGCCGACAGTTATAGCGGGGAGCTGTTTTTT
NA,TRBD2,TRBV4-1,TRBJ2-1,CASSQNAGLKAYNEQFF,TGCGCCAGCAGCCAAAACGCGGGACTAAAGGCCTACAATGAGCAGTTCTTC
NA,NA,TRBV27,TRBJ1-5,CARSKAGNQPQHF,TGTGCCAGAAGCAAAGCGGGCAATCAGCCCCAGCATTTT
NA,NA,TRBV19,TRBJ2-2,CASSMTPTGELFF,TGTGCCAGTAGTATGACACCTACCGGGGAGCTGTTTTTT
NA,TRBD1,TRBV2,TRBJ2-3,CASRAGGGTDTQYF,TGTGCCAGCCGGGCAGGGGGCGGCACAGATACGCAGTATTTT
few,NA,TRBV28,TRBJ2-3,CASSIHTDTQYF,TGTGCCAGCAGTATACACACAGATACGCAGTATTTT
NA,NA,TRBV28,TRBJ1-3,CASSSRGEGSGNTIYF,TGTGCCAGCAGTTCCCGGGGGGAAGGCTCTGGAAACACCATATATTTT
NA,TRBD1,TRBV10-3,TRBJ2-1,CAISEFGQGNEQFF,TGTGCCATCAGTGAGTTCGGACAGGGCAATGAGCAGTTCTTC
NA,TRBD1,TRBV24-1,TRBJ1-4,CATSDFDRDGEKLFF,TGTGCCACCAGTGATTTCGACAGGGATGGTGAAAAACTGTTTTTT
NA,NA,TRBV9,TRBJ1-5,CASSASTGNQPQHF,TGTGCCAGCAGCGCGTCTACAGGCAATCAGCCCCAGCATTTT
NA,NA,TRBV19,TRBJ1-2,CASRATGEDLYGYTF,TGTGCCAGTAGGGCGACAGGAGAGGACCTCTATGGCTACACCTTC
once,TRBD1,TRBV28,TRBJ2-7,CASTTGRPYEQYF,TGTGCCAGCACGACAGGGCGCCCCTACGAGCAGTACTTC
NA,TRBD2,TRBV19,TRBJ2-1,CASSYSGRPRNEQFF,TGTGCCAGTAGCTATAGCGGGAGACCCCGCAATGAGCAGTTCTTC
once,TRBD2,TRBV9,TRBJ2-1,CASGGLQRELDNEQFF,TGTGCCTCCGGGGGCCTCCAGCGGGAGCTGGACAATGAGCAGTTCTTC
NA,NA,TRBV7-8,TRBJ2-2,CASSFPVGSGINTGELFF,TGTGCCAGCAGCTTTCCCGTTGGGTCGGGAATTAACACCGGGGAGCTGTTTTTT
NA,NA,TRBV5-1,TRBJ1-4,CASSLSGGRNEKLFF,TGCGCCAGCAGCTTGTCGGGGGGCCGAAATGAAAAACTGTTTTTT
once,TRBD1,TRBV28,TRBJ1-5,CASRLWDSPNQPQHF,TGTGCCAGCAGGTTGTGGGACAGCCCCAATCAGCCCCAGCATTTT
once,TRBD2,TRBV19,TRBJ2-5,CASSIDGSGRAFETQYF,TGTGCCAGTAGTATAGATGGTAGCGGGAGGGCCTTCGAGACCCAGTACTTC
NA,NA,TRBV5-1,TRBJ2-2,CASSFGQGSGELFF,TGCGCCAGCAGCTTCGGGCAGGGGTCCGGGGAGCTGTTTTTT
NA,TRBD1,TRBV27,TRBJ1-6,CASSLGQRSGYNSPLHF,TGTGCCAGCAGTCTGGGACAGAGGAGTGGATATAATTCACCCCTCCACTTT
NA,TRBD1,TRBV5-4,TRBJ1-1,CASSLDREREAFF,TGTGCCAGCAGCCTGGACAGGGAGCGTGAAGCTTTCTTT
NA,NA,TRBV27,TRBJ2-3,CASSVTRTDTQYF,TGTGCCAGCAGTGTTACTAGAACAGATACGCAGTATTTT
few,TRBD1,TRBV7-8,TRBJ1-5,CASSPTGANQPQHF,TGTGCCAGCAGCCCGACAGGGGCCAATCAGCCCCAGCATTTT
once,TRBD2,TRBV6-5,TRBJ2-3,CASSRLAGGVDTQYF,TGTGCCAGCAGTCGACTAGCGGGGGGGGTGGATACGCAGTATTTT
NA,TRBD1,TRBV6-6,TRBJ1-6,CASSPGQGKNSPLHF,TGTGCCAGCAGCCCGGGACAGGGGAAAAATTCACCCCTCCACTTT
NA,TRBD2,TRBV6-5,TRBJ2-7,CASNRAGASLEQYF,TGTGCCAGCAACCGAGCGGGGGCCAGTCTAGAGCAGTACTTC
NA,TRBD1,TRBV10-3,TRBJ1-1,CAISKGQGLNTEAFF,TGTGCCATCAGTAAGGGACAGGGGTTGAACACTGAAGCTTTCTTT
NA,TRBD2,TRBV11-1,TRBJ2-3,CASSLRLATDTQYF,TGTGCCAGCAGCCTTAGACTAGCCACAGATACGCAGTATTTT
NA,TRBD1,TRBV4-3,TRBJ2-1,CASSQTTGTYNEQFF,TGCGCCAGCAGCCAAACGACAGGGACCTACAATGAGCAGTTCTTC
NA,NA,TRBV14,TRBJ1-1,CATALQGNTEAFF,TGTGCCACCGCACTACAGGGGAACACTGAAGCTTTCTTT
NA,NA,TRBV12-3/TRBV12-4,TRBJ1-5,CASSLERDQPQHF,TGTGCCAGCAGTTTAGAACGGGATCAGCCCCAGCATTTT
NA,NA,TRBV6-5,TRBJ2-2,CATPQGASNTGELFF,TGTGCCACCCCCCAAGGGGCCTCGAACACCGGGGAGCTGTTTTTT
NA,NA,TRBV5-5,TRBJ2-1,CASSFWKPGAGWENNEQFF,TGTGCCAGCAGCTTTTGGAAACCTGGTGCGGGATGGGAAAACAATGAGCAGTTCTTC
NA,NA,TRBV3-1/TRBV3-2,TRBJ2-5,CASSQEASVETQYF,TGTGCCAGCAGCCAAGAGGCTAGCGTAGAGACCCAGTACTTC
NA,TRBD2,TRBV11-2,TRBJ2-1,CASSLGRSGAPRVHEQFF,TGTGCCAGCAGCCTGGGTAGGAGCGGGGCCCCCCGGGTCCATGAGCAGTTCTTC
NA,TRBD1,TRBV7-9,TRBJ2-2,CASSLVPKGQVRTGELFF,TGTGCCAGCAGCTTAGTACCTAAGGGACAGGTACGAACCGGGGAGCTGTTTTTT
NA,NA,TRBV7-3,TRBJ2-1,CASSPGGPLNEQFF,TGTGCCAGCAGCCCCGGAGGGCCCTTGAATGAGCAGTTCTTC
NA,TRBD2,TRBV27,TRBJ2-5,CASSYRLAGSQETQYF,TGTGCCAGCAGTTACCGACTAGCGGGATCACAAGAGACCCAGTACTTC
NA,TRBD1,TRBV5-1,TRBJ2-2,CASSTQGAQNTGELFF,TGCGCCAGCAGTACCCAGGGGGCGCAGAACACCGGGGAGCTGTTTTTT
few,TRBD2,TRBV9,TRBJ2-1,CASSATPGTRTRGEQFF,TGTGCCAGCAGCGCAACCCCCGGGACTAGGACTCGAGGTGAGCAGTTCTTC
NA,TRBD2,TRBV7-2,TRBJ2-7,CASSLGFLRASGNPYEQYF,TGTGCCAGCAGCTTAGGATTTCTTAGAGCTAGCGGGAACCCCTACGAGCAGTACTTC
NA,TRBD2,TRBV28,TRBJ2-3,CASRIAGGTDTQYF,TGTGCCAGCAGAATAGCGGGAGGGACAGATACGCAGTATTTT
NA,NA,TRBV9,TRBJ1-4,CASSATATNEKLFF,TGTGCCAGCAGCGCCACAGCAACTAATGAAAAACTGTTTTTT
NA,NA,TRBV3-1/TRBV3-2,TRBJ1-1,CASSQGRGSWDTEAFF,TGTGCCAGCAGCCAAGGACGGGGTTCGTGGGACACTGAAGCTTTCTTT
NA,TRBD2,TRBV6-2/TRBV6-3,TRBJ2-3,CASSYSGRARGTDTQYF,TGTGCCAGCAGTTACAGCGGGAGGGCCCGGGGCACAGATACGCAGTATTTT
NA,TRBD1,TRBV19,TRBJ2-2,CASTHLGQKTGELFF,TGTGCCAGTACCCACCTGGGACAGAAAACCGGGGAGCTGTTTTTT
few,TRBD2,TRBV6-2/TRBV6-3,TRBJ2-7,CASSVAGGPLEQYF,TGTGCCAGCAGTGTAGCGGGAGGACCCCTCGAGCAGTACTTC
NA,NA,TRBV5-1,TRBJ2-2,CASLPGGWGVAGELFF,TGCGCCAGCCTCCCAGGAGGCTGGGGTGTCGCCGGGGAGCTGTTTTTT
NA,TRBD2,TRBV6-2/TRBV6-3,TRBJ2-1,CASSYFSSGTRKFF,TGTGCCAGCAGTTACTTCTCTAGCGGGACTAGGAAGTTCTTC